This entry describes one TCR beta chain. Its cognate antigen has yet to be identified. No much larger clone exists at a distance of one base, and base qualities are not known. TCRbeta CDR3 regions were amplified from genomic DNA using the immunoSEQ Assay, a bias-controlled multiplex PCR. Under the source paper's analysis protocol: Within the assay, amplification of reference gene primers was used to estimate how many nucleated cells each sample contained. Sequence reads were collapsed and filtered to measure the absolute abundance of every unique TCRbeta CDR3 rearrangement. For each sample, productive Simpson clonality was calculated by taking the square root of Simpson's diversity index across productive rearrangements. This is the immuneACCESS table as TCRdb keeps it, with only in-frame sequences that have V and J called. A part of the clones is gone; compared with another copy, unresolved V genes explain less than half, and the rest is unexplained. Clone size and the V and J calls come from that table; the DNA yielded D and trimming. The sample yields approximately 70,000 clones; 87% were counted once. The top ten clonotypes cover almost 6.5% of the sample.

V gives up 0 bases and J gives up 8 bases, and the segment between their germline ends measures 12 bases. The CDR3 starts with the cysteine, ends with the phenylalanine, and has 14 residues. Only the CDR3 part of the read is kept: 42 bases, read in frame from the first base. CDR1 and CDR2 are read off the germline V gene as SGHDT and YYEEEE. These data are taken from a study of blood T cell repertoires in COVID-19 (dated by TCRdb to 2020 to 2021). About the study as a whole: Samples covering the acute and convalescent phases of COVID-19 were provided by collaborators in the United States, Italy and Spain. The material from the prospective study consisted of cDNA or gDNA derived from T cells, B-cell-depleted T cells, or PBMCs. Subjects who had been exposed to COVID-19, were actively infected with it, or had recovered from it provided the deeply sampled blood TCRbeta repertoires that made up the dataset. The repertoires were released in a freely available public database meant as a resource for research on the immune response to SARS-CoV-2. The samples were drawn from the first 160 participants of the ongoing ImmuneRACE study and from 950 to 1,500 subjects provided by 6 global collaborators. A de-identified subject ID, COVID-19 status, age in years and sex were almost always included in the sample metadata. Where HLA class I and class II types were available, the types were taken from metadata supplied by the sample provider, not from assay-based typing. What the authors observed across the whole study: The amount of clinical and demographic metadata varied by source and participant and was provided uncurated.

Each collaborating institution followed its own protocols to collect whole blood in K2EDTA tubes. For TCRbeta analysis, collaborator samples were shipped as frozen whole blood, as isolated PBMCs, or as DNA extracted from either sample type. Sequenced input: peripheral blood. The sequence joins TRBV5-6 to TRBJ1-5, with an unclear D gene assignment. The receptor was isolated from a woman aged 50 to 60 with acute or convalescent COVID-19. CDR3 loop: CASSLEPDSEPQHF. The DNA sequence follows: TGTGCCAGCAGCTTGGAACCGGATAGCGAGCCCCAGCATTTT.